Listed here is a single TCR beta chain. Its antigen is unknown. The entry originates in a study of cytomegalovirus exposure and HLA in healthy donors. PCR was performed using 60 Vbeta and 13 Jbeta primers. The table came from immunoSEQ multiplex PCR; TCRdb's copy has only in-frame clones and leaves some out. The sample lists over 120,000 clones, 80% to 85% seen once, with roughly 2.9% in the top ten. The CDR3 spans 13 residues. Trimming took 9 bases from V and 6 from J; bases not matched to a gene: 5. Germline V gene lookup returns CDR1 LNHDA and CDR2 SQIVND (reference sequence). The study, taken as a whole, reports: A missense DCLRE1C variant was associated with V- and J-gene trimming of TCR beta chains in a later analysis, and an independent cohort replicated the association. Immune exposure information comprised only CMV serostatus.

Material: PBMCs. This clonotype was sampled from a woman in her 30s in good health and CMV-seronegative. The rearrangement uses TRBV19 and TRBJ2-3; 11 bases align to TRBD2. This CDR3 is CASSSGRRDTQYF. The CDR3 region has the DNA TGTGCCAGCTCTAGCGGGAGGAGGGATACGCAGTATTTT.